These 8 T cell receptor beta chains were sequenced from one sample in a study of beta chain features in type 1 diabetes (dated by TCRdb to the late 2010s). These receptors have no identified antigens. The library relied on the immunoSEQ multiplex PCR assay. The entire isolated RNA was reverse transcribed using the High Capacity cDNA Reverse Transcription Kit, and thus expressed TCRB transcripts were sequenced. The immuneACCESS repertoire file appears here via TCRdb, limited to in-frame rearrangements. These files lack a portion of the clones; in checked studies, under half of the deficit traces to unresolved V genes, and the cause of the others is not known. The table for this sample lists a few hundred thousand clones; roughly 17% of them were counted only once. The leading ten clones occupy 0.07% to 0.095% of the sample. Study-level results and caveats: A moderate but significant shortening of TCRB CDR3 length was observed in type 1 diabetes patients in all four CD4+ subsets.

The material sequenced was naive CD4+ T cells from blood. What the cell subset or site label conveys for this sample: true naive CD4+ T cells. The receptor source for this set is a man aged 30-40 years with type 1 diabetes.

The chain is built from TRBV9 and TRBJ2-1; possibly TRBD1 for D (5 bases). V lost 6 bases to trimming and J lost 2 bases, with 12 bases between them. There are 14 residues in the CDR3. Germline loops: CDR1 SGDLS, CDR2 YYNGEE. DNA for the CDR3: TGTGCCAGCATCGGTAGGGGCCCCTACAATGAGCAGTTCTTC. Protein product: CASIGRGPYNEQFF.

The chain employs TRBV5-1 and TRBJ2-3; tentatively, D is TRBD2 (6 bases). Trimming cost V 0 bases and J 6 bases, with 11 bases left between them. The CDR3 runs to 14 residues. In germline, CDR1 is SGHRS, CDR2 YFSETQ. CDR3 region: CASSLGQGGDTQYF. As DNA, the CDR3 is TGCGCCAGCAGCTTGGGCCAGGGAGGCGATACGCAGTATTTT.

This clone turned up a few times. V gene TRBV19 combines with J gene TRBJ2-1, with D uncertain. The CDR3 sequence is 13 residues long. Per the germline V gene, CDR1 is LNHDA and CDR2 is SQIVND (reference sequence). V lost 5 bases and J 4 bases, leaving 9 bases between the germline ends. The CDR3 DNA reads TGTGCCAGTAGTGCGAGGAGATACAATGAGCAGTTCTTC. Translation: CASSARRYNEQFF.

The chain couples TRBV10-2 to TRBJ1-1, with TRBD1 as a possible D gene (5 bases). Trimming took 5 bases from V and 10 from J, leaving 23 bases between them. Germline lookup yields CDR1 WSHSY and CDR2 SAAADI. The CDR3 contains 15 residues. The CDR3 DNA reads TGCGCCAGCAGTCTGCCAGGGTCCTCGGCTTTAAGAGCTTTCTTT. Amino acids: CASSLPGSSALRAFF.

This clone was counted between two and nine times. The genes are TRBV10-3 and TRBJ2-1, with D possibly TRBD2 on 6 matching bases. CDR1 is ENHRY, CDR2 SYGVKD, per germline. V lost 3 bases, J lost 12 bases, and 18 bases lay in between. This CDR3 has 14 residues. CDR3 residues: CAISEISGVSGQFF. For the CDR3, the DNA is TGTGCCATCAGTGAAATTAGCGGAGTAAGTGGGCAGTTCTTC.

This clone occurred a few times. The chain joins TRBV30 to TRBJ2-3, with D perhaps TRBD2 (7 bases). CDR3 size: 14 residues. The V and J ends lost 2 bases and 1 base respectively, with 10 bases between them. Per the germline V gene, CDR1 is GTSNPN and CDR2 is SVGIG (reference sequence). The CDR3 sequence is CAWSWGGRTDTQYF. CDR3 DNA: TGTGCCTGGAGTTGGGGGGGCCGCACAGATACGCAGTATTTT.

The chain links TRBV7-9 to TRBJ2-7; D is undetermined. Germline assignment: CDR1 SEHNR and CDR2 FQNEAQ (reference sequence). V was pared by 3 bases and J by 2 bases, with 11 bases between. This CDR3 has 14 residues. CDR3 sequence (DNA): TGTGCCAGCAGCTTCCGGAACAGACCCTACGAGCAGTACTTC. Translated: CASSFRNRPYEQYF.

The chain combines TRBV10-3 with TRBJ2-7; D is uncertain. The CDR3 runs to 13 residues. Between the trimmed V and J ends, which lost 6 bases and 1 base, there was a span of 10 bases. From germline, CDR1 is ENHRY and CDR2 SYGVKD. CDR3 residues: CAIRTDGSYEQYF. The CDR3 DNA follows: TGTGCCATCAGAACGGACGGGTCCTACGAGCAGTACTTC.